This TCR beta chain was recorded in a study of blood T cell repertoires in COVID-19. This table comes from immunoSEQ multiplex PCR, and its TCRdb copy is limited to in-frame clones, with some not included. This table has some 10,000 clones, 85% to 90% appearing once. V was cut by 1 base and J by 3 bases, with 14 bases left in between. The CDR3 runs to 16 residues. CDR1 and CDR2 (germline): SGHTA, FQGNSA. Material for sequencing was peripheral blood. This clonotype was sampled from a human donor in a cohort sampled during active COVID-19. The rearrangement links TRBV7-2 to TRBJ2-3; D perhaps matches TRBD2 (5 bases). CDR3: CASSLGSDYETDTQYF. CDR3 nucleotide sequence: TGTGCCAGCAGCTTAGGTTCAGACTACGAGACAGATACGCAGTATTTT.